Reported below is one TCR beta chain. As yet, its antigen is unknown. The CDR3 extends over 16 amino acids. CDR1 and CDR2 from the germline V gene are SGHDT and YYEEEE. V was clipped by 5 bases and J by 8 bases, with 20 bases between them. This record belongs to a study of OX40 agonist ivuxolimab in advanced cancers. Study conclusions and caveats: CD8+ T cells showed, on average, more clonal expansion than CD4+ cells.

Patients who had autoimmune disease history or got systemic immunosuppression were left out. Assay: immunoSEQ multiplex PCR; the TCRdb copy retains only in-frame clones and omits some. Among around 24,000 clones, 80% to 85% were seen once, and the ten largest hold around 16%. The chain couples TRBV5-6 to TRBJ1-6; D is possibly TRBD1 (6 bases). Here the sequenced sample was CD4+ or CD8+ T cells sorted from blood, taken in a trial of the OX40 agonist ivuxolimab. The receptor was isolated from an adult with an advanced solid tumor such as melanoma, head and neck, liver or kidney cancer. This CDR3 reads CASSRIQGSIHSPLHF. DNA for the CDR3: TGTGCCAGCAGTCGGATACAGGGTTCTATCCATTCACCCCTCCACTTT.